Each of the 23 T cell receptor beta chains below was sequenced from the same sample in a study of radiation and T cells in renal cell carcinoma. Time point meaning: blood 2 weeks post-SBRT. The treatment here: 15 Gy SBRT to primary tumor, nephrectomy 4 weeks later. Profiling relied on immunoSEQ multiplex PCR, and the TCRdb table lists in-frame clones only, not all of them. The sample includes 60,000 to 65,000 clones, around 76% of them seen just once. Sequences were derived from blood, sampled from a patient whose treatment included radiotherapy and nephrectomy. The receptors shown here come from a man aged 60 to 69 with renal cell carcinoma.

The rearrangement links TRBV28 to TRBJ2-7, with D possibly TRBD2 on 5 matching bases. CDR1 MDHEN and CDR2 SYDVKM come from the germline V gene. CDR3 size: 14 residues. V was pared by 8 bases and J by 0 bases, with 14 bases between. CDR3 nucleotide sequence: TGTGCCAGCGCAAGGACGGCGGGCTCCTACGAGCAGTACGTC. This translates into CASARTAGSYEQYV.

The chain employs TRBV2 and TRBJ2-7; TRBD2 agrees at 10 bases. The germline gives CDR1 SNHLY, CDR2 FYNNEI. V was clipped by 7 bases and J by 6 bases; unmatched bases: 6. The CDR3 spans 13 residues. The CDR3 bases are TGTGCCAGCACCCTAGCGGGAGTCCCCGAGCAGTACGTC. Its protein is CASTLAGVPEQYV.

The table lists this clone with a few counts. This sequence joins TRBV19 and TRBJ1-2; D remains ambiguous. The CDR3 has 13 amino acids. Germline-derived CDR1 and CDR2 are LNHDA and SQIVND (reference sequence). V dropped 5 bases and J dropped 4 bases, with 11 bases sitting between them. The DNA of the CDR3 is TGTGCCAGTAGTTCTTTGTCCAGCTATGGCTACACCTTC. This gives the protein CASSSLSSYGYTF.

This chain uses TRBV5-8 with TRBJ2-7, with D possibly TRBD2 on 6 matching bases. The V end lost 1 base, the J end lost 7 bases, and 21 bases lay between the germline ends. In germline, CDR1 is SGHTS, CDR2 YDEGEE. This CDR3 spans 16 amino acids. CDR3 amino acids: CASSLQGGNLYVEQYV. The CDR3 DNA is TGTGCCAGCAGCTTGCAGGGCGGGAATCTCTATGTGGAGCAGTACGTC.

The chain employs TRBV29-1 and TRBJ2-1, with 11 nucleotides matching TRBD1. This CDR3 has 14 amino acids. V gave up 6 bases and J gave up 8 bases; unmatched junction bases: 9. The germline V gene encodes CDR1 SQVTM and CDR2 ANQGSEA. CDR3 DNA sequence: TGCAGCGTGGTGGACAGGGGGCAAGGGGATGAGCAGTTCTTC. Encoded protein: CSVVDRGQGDEQFF.

The genes are TRBV7-2 and TRBJ2-1; D remains unclear. The CDR3 sequence is 14 residues long. The germline gives CDR1 SGHTA, CDR2 FQGNSA. The germline V and J ends were trimmed by 3 bases and 5 bases, with 11 bases remaining between them. CDR3 protein: CASSFRTGDNEQFF. In DNA, the CDR3 is TGTGCCAGCAGCTTCCGTACTGGCGACAATGAGCAGTTCTTC.

Here the CDR3 reads CASSRGGLAILGNEQFF. The CDR3 nucleotides are TGCGCCAGCAGCCGGGGGGGACTAGCGATATTAGGGAATGAGCAGTTCTTC. The V call is TRBV4-1, the J call TRBJ2-1; 10 positions agree with TRBD2. Germline loops: CDR1 MGHRA, CDR2 YSYEKL. This CDR3 has 17 amino acids. Germline trimming cut 4 bases from V and 7 bases from J; bases unmatched to any gene: 13.

The chain carries TRBV9 and TRBJ2-2, with 8 bases that match TRBD2. The V gene's germline CDR1 is SGDLS and CDR2 YYNGEE. The CDR3 runs 15 residues. V lost 3 bases and J lost 1; bases outside the gene matches: 2. For the CDR3, the DNA is TGTGCCAGCAGCGCAACTAGCGGGAACACCGGGGAGCTGTTTTTT. Residues: CASSATSGNTGELFF.

The chain joins TRBV19 to TRBJ2-2, with TRBD1 matching over 8 bases. The germline V gene has CDR1 LNHDA and CDR2 SQIVND (reference sequence). V lost 7 bases, J lost 2 bases, and 3 bases stayed unmatched. The CDR3 is 14 amino acids. The DNA for the CDR3 is TGTGCCAGTATTGGGACAGGAAACACCGGGGAGCTGTTTTTT. Protein product: CASIGTGNTGELFF. The whole variable domain, remainder taken from reference TRBV19 and TRBJ2-2, is DGGITQSPKYLFRKEGQNVTLSCEQNLNHDAMYWYRQDPGQGLRLIYYSQIVNDFQKGDIAEGYSVSREKKESFPLTVTSAQKNPTAFYLCASIGTGNTGELFFGEGSRLTVL.

The J gene is TRBJ2-1, the V gene TRBV5-1; possibly TRBD1 or TRBD2 for D (5 bases each). CDR3 size: 12 residues. Germline V gene lookup returns CDR1 SGHRS and CDR2 YFSETQ. Trimming removed 2 bases at V and 7 bases at J, with 7 bases between. CDR3 residues: CASSFWGNEQFF. The CDR3 DNA sequence: TGCGCCAGCAGCTTTTGGGGGAATGAGCAGTTCTTC. Drawing the rest from reference TRBV5-1 and TRBJ2-1, the complete variable domain is KAGVTQTPRYLIKTRGQQVTLSCSPISGHRSVSWYQQTPGQGLQFLFEYFSETQRNKGNFPGRFSGRQFSNSRSEMNVSTLELGDSALYLCASSFWGNEQFFGPGTRLTVL.

By share of the sample, this clone is medium-sized. The chain employs TRBV28 and TRBJ1-2; 7 nucleotides line up with TRBD1. The CDR3 contains 13 residues. Trimming at V came to 2 bases and at J to 3 bases, leaving 0 bases not matched to a gene. Germline V gives CDR1 MDHEN, CDR2 SYDVKM. The CDR3 protein is CASSLQGDYGYTF. The CDR3 DNA follows: TGTGCCAGCAGTTTACAGGGGGACTATGGCTACACCTTC.

The chain has TRBV29-1 and TRBJ1-2; D might be TRBD1 (6 bases). Germline loops: CDR1 SQVTM, CDR2 ANQGSEA. V lost 7 bases and J 4 bases, leaving 13 bases between the germline ends. This CDR3 has 12 amino acids. The CDR3 sequence is CSAAGDSYGYTF. CDR3 nucleotides: TGCAGCGCTGCAGGGGATTCCTATGGCTACACCTTC.

The rearrangement joins TRBV7-8 to TRBJ1-1; weak D call: TRBD1 (5 bases). The V end lost 2 bases, the J end lost 8 bases, and 12 bases lay between the germline ends. The CDR3 totals 13 residues. Per the germline V gene, CDR1 is SGHVS and CDR2 is FQNEAQ. The CDR3 DNA sequence: TGTGCCAGCAGCTTAAGGGGTCTACAGGAAGCTTTCTTT. Translating it yields CASSLRGLQEAFF.

This clone turned up a few times. The chain is built from TRBV30 and TRBJ2-1; possible D gene TRBD1, 5 bases. Germline V gives CDR1 GTSNPN, CDR2 SVGIG (reference sequence). The CDR3 contains 14 residues. Trimming left V 4 bases short and J 0 bases short, with 10 bases between. CDR3 in amino acids: CAWKSGPSYNEQFF. As DNA, the CDR3 is TGTGCCTGGAAGTCAGGGCCCTCCTACAATGAGCAGTTCTTC.

This chain joins TRBV7-8 and TRBJ2-7; D might be TRBD1 (6 bases). Trimming stripped 3 bases from V and 1 base from J, with 13 bases between. Looked up from germline, CDR1 is SGHVS and CDR2 is FQNEAQ. The CDR3 contains 15 residues. The CDR3 bases are TGTGCCAGCAGCTTTTCAAGGGGGAATTCCTACGAGCAGTACGTC. It translates to CASSFSRGNSYEQYV.

The chain uses TRBV5-1 and TRBJ2-7, with a possible D match to TRBD1 (6 bases). The CDR3 has 15 amino acids. V lost 0 bases to trimming and J lost 0 bases, with 10 bases between them. CDR1 is SGHRS and CDR2 is YFSETQ in the germline V gene. This CDR3 reads CASSLAGTHSYEQYF. The CDR3 nucleotides are TGCGCCAGCAGCTTGGCCGGGACACACTCCTACGAGCAGTACTTC.

The chain couples TRBV10-3 to TRBJ2-7; the D gene is possibly TRBD1 (6 bases). The CDR3 is made up of 13 amino acids. CDR1 and CDR2 from the germline V gene are ENHRY and SYGVKD. V lost 6 bases to trimming and J lost 1 base, with 10 bases between them. As DNA, the CDR3 is TGTGCCATCAGCCCCCAGGGGTCCTACGAGCAGTACTTC. The encoded protein is CAISPQGSYEQYF.

The rearrangement joins TRBV11-3 to TRBJ2-2; D is possibly TRBD1 (7 bases). V was trimmed by 4 bases and J by 3 bases, leaving 15 bases between them. CDR3 size: 16 residues. The germline gives CDR1 SGHNT, CDR2 YENEEA. The CDR3 spells CASSSRRGPYTGELFF. The CDR3 DNA sequence: TGTGCCAGCAGCTCCCGGAGGGGGCCCTACACCGGGGAGCTGTTTTTT.

The chain uses TRBV23-1 and TRBJ1-6, with TRBD1 matching 9 bases. TRBV23-1 is placed among ORFs of uncertain function. This CDR3 contains 20 residues. Trimming cost V 2 bases and J 0 bases; bases outside gene matches: 11. This chain's CDR3 is CASSQEVDRGFTSYNSPLHF. The CDR3 nucleotides are TGCGCCAGCAGTCAAGAGGTGGACAGGGGATTCACCTCCTATAATTCACCCCTCCACTTT.

Notes on this clone: The sample holds other DNA sequences that translate to the same CDR3. V is TRBV19 and J is TRBJ2-1; no reliable D call. The CDR3 sequence is 13 residues long. Germline loops: CDR1 LNHDA, CDR2 SQIVND (reference sequence). V shed 5 bases and J shed 4 bases, with 9 bases lying between them. This chain's CDR3 is CASSSGSYNEQFF. The CDR3 nucleotides read TGTGCCAGTAGTTCCGGGTCGTACAATGAGCAGTTCTTC.

The chain has TRBV6-5 and TRBJ2-7; D might be TRBD1 (5 bases). Trimming removed 6 bases from V and 2 bases from J, with 14 bases in between. Germline lookup yields CDR1 MNHEY and CDR2 SVGAGI. The CDR3 sequence is 14 residues long. CDR3 protein: CASRPLTDTYEQYF. Written as DNA, the CDR3 is TGTGCCAGCAGGCCATTGACGGACACCTACGAGCAGTACTTC.

This CDR3 is CSVPRTSGSLTQYF. Written as DNA, the CDR3 is TGCAGCGTTCCGAGGACTAGCGGGAGTTTAACGCAGTATTTT. The V gene is TRBV29-1, the J gene TRBJ2-3; 13 positions match TRBD2. Germline lookup yields CDR1 SQVTM and CDR2 ANQGSEA. The CDR3 extends over 14 amino acids. V gave up 5 bases and J gave up 9 bases; unmatched junction bases: 8.

The V gene is TRBV5-1, the J gene TRBJ2-1, with 9 bases aligning to TRBD2. This CDR3 comprises 16 residues. V shed 1 base and J 2 bases; nucleotides not matched to a gene: 4. Germline loops: CDR1 SGHRS, CDR2 YFSETQ. CDR3 residues: CASSLTGLATYNEQFF. The CDR3, as DNA: TGCGCCAGCAGCTTGACGGGACTAGCCACCTACAATGAGCAGTTCTTC. The whole variable domain, filled in from reference TRBV5-1 and TRBJ2-1, reads KAGVTQTPRYLIKTRGQQVTLSCSPISGHRSVSWYQQTPGQGLQFLFEYFSETQRNKGNFPGRFSGRQFSNSRSEMNVSTLELGDSALYLCASSLTGLATYNEQFFGPGTRLTVL.